The sequence of this TCR beta chain was determined in a study of shared clonotypes between healthy human individuals. The CDR3 runs 16 residues. Germline V gives CDR1 MNHEY, CDR2 SVGAGI. V dropped 2 bases and J dropped 0; count of bases not matched to a gene: 7. TCRdb's copy holds only in-frame clones and misses some; the assay was immunoSEQ multiplex PCR. The sample shows 550,000 to 650,000 clones, 95% to 97% of them seen only once. CD45RO-negative, CCR7-positively selected cells formed the naive CD8 fraction, excluding terminally differentiated effector memory CD45RA+ cells. V and J are TRBV6-5 and TRBJ2-7, with TRBD2 matching 7 bases. Sample: naive CD8+ T cells sorted from blood. This receptor was obtained from a woman aged 25 to 45 in good health. CDR3 sequence (DNA): TGTGCCAGCAGTTACGGTTCCGGGACTATCTCCTACGAGCAGTACTTC. This gives the protein CASSYGSGTISYEQYF.